The clone carrying this T cell receptor beta chain occurred a few times. No antigen is known for it. Primers for the PCR totalled 60 Vbeta and 13 Jbeta. This table comes from immunoSEQ multiplex PCR, and its TCRdb copy is limited to in-frame clones, with some not included. This sample has around 80,000 clones, with over 9% found just once. The sample is drawn from a study of cytomegalovirus exposure and HLA in healthy donors. The study's findings and limits: In a later analysis, productive TCRs from donors in an Asian-associated ancestry cluster reportedly carried fewer N-insertions than the cohort mean. A few CMV-associated chains proved CMV antigen-specific in vitro. Indistinguishable V segments such as TRBV6-2 and TRBV6-3 were excluded.

CDR1 and CDR2 from the germline V gene are GTSNPN and SVGIG (reference sequence). The CDR3 loop spans 13 amino acids. With 4 bases removed from V and 7 bases from J, the gap between germline ends came to 17 bases. The TCR was taken from a man in his sixties in good health and CMV-seropositive. V usage is TRBV30 and J usage is TRBJ2-7; D perhaps matches TRBD1 (6 bases). Sequencing was done on a sample of PBMCs. The CDR3 reads CAWIGGTQGEQYF. The CDR3 region has the DNA TGTGCCTGGATTGGTGGGACCCAGGGGGAGCAGTACTTC.